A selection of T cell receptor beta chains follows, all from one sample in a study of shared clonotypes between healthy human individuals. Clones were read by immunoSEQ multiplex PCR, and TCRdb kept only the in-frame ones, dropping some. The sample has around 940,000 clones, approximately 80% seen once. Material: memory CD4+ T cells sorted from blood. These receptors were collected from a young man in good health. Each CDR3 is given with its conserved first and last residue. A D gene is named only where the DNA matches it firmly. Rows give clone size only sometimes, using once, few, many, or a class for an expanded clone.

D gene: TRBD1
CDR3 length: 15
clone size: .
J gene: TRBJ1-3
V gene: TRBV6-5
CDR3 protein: CASSLSGTGLNTIYF
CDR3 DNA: TGTGCCAGCAGCTTATCCGGGACAGGGTTAAACACCATATATTTT

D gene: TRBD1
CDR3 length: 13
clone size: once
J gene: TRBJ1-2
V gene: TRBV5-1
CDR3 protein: CASSPTGDYGYTF
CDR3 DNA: TGCGCCAGCAGCCCGACAGGGGACTATGGCTACACCTTC

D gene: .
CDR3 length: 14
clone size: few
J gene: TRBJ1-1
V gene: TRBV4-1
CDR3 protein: CASSHGHLNTEAFF
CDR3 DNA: TGCGCCAGCAGCCATGGACACCTGAACACTGAAGCTTTCTTT

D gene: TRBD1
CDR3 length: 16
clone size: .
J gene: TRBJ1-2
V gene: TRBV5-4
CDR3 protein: CASSLEGQGAAYGYTF
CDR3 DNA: TGTGCCAGCAGCTTGGAGGGACAGGGGGCTGCTTATGGCTACACCTTC

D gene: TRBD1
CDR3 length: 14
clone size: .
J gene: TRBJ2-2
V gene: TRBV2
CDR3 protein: CASLRDRVPGELFF
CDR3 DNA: TGTGCCAGCCTTCGGGACAGGGTACCCGGGGAGCTGTTTTTT

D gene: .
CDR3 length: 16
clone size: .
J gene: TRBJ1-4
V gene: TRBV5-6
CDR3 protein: CASSFRTFPTNEKLFF
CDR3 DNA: TGTGCCAGCAGCTTCCGGACGTTTCCAACTAATGAAAAACTGTTTTTT

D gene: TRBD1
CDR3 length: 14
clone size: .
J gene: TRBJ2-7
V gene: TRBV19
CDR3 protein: CASSRTGGAYEQYF
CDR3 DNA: TGTGCCAGTAGCCGGACAGGGGGCGCGTACGAGCAGTACTTC

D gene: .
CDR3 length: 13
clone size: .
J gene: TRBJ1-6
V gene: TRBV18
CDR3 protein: CASSPIGNSPLHF
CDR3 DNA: TGTGCCAGCTCTCCTATTGGGAATTCACCCCTCCACTTT

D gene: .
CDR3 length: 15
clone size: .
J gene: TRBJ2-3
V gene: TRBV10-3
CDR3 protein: CAINLRGASTDTQYF
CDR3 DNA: TGTGCCATCAACCTCCGGGGGGCTAGCACAGATACGCAGTATTTT

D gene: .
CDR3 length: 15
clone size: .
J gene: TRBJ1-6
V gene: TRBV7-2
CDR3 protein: CASSKGYAPGLPLHF
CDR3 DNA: TGTGCCAGCAGCAAAGGGTACGCTCCGGGGTTACCCCTCCACTTT